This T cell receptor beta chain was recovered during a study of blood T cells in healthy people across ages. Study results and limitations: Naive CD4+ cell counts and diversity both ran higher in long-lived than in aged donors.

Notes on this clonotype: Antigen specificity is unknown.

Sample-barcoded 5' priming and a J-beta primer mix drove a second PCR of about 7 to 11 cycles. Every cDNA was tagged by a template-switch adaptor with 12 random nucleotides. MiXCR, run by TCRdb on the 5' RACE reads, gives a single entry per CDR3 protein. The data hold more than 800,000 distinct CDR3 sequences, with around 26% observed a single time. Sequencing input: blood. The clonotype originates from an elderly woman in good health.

As DNA, the CDR3 is TGTGCCAGCAGCTCCCCCGGGAACTCCTACGAGCAGTACTTC. It codes for CASSSPGNSYEQYF. This chain links TRBV7-9 with TRBJ2-7; TRBD2 is a possible D gene (5 bases). The CDR3 is 14 residues long. V was cut by 4 bases and J by 0 bases, with 10 bases left in between. Germline loops: CDR1 SEHNR, CDR2 FQNEAQ (reference sequence).